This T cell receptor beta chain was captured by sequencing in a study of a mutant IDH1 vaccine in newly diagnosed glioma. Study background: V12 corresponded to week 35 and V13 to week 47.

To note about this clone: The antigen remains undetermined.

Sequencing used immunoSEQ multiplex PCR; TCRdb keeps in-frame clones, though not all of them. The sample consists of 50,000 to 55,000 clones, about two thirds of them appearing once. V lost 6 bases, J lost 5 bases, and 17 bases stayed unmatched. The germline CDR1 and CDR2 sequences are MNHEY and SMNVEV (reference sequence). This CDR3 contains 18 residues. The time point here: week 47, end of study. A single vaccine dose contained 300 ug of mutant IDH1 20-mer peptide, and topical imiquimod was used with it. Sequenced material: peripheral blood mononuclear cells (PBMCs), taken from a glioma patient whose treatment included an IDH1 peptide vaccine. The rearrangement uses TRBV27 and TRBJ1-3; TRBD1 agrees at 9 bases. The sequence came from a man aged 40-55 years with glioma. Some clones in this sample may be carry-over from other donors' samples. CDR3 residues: CASRPAGTGPRGRNTIYF. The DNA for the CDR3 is TGTGCCAGCAGACCCGCCGGGACAGGGCCTAGGGGGAGAAACACCATATATTTT.